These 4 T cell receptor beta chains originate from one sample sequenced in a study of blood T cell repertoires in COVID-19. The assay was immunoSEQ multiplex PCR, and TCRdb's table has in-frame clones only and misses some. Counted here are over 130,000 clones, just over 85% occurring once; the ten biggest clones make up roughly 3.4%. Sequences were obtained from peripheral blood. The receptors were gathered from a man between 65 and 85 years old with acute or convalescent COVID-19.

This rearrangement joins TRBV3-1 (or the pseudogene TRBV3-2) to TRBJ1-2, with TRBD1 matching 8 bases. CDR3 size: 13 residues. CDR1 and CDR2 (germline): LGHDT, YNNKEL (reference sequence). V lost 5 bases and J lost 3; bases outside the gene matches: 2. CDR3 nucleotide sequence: TGTGCCAGCAGCACAGGGGGGGACTATGGCTACACCTTC. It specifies CASSTGGDYGYTF.

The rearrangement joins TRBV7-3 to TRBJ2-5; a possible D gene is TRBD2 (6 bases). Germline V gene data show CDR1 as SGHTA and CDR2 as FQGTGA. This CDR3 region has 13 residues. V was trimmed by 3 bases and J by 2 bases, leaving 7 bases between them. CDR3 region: CASSFGGQETQYF. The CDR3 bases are TGTGCCAGCAGCTTTGGGGGGCAAGAGACCCAGTACTTC.

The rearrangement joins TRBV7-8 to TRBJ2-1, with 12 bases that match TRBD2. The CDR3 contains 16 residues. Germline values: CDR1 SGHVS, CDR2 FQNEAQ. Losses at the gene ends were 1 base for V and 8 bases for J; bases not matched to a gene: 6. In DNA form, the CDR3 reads TGTGCCAGCAGCTTAGGCCTAGCGGGAGGGCCCGATGAGCAGTTCTTC. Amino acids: CASSLGLAGGPDEQFF.

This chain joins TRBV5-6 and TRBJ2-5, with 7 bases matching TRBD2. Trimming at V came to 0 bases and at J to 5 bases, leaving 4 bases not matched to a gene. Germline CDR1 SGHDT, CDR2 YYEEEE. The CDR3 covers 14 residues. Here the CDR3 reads CASSLERGGETQYF. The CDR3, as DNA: TGTGCCAGCAGCTTGGAGCGGGGTGGGGAGACCCAGTACTTC. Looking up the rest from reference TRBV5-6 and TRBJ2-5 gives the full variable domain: DAGVTQSPTHLIKTRGQQVTLRCSPKSGHDTVSWYQQALGQGPQFIFQYYEEEERQRGNFPDRFSGHQFPNYSSELNVNALLLGDSALYLCASSLERGGETQYFGPGTRLLVL.